This T cell receptor beta chain is drawn from a study of shared clonotypes between healthy human individuals. Broader study findings: Memory subsets generally showed lower estimated richness than naive subsets.

Using about 0.2 ug DNA, approximately 30,000 T cell genomes, the sorted-subset replicate PCRs were run. The repertoire was sequenced with immunoSEQ multiplex PCR; TCRdb's copy has only in-frame clones and lacks some. Among roughly 2 million clones listed, around 95% were seen once. A remark on this clone: What it binds is not known.

The V end lost 1 base, the J end lost 5 bases, and 11 bases lay between the germline ends. The CDR3 length is 14 residues. From germline, CDR1 is MGHRA and CDR2 YSYEKL. The chain has TRBV4-1 and TRBJ1-1; D is unclear. Sequencing input: naive CD4+ T cells sorted from blood. Subset here: CD45RA+ positively selected. This sequence was found in a man aged 18 to 29 in good health. Written as DNA, the CDR3 is TGCGCCAGCAGCCAAGGTCGAGGGCAGACTGAAGCTTTCTTT. It translates to CASSQGRGQTEAFF.